This T cell receptor (beta chain) comes out of a study of T cell responses to AZD1222 COVID-19 vaccine. Profiling relied on immunoSEQ multiplex PCR, and the TCRdb table lists in-frame clones only, not all of them. The sample includes about 130,000 clones, around 90% of them seen just once. Looked up from germline, CDR1 is SNHLY and CDR2 is FYNNEI. There are 15 residues in the CDR3. The ends lost 4 bases at V and 7 bases at J; junction bases unmatched: 6. Sequenced here: peripheral blood, sampled on day 0 of MenACWY control vaccination. The rearrangement links TRBV2 to TRBJ2-1; TRBD2 aligns across 11 bases. The sequence was obtained from an adult in good health. In DNA form, the CDR3 reads TGTGCCAGCAGTGCGTTTTTAGCGGGAGGGAATGAGCAGTTCTTC. Translating it yields CASSAFLAGGNEQFF.